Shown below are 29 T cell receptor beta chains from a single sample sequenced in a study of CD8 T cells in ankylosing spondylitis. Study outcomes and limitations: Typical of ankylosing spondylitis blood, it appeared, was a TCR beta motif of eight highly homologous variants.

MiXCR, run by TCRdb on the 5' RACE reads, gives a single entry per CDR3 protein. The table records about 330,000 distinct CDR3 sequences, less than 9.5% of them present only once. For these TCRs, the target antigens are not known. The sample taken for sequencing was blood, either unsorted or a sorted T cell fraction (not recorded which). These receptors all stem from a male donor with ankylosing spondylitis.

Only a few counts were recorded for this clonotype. Here the CDR3 reads CSAASIGEKLFF. The CDR3, as DNA: TGCAGCGCCGCTTCGATCGGTGAAAAACTGTTTTTT. The chain employs TRBV29-1 and TRBJ1-4; D uncertain. Germline values: CDR1 SQVTM, CDR2 ANQGSEA. This CDR3 spans 12 amino acids. The ends were cut back, 7 bases at V and 7 bases at J, with 13 bases in the middle.

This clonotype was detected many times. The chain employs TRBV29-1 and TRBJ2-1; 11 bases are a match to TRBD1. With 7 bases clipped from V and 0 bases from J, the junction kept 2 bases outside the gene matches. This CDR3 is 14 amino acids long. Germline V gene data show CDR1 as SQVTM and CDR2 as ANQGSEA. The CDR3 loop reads CSAGTGGSYNEQFF. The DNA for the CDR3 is TGCAGCGCCGGGACAGGGGGCTCCTACAATGAGCAGTTCTTC.

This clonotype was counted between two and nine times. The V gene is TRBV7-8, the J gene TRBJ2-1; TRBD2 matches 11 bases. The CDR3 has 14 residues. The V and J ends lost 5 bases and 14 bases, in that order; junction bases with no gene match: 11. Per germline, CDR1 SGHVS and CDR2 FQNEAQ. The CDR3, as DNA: TGTGCCAGCAGCCCTTTAGGACTAGCGGGTTTCGAGTTCTTC. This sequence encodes CASSPLGLAGFEFF. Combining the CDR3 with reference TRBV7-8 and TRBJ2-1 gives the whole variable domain GAGVSQSPRYKVAKRGQDVALRCDPISGHVSLFWYQQALGQGPEFLTYFQNEAQLDKSGLPSDRFFAERPEGSVSTLKIQRTQQEDSAVYLCASSPLGLAGFEFFGPGTRLTVL.

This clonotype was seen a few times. The CDR3 spells CSVEGSSSTDTQYF. Written as DNA, the CDR3 is TGCAGCGTTGAAGGTTCTAGCAGCACAGATACGCAGTATTTT. The chain links TRBV29-1 to TRBJ2-3, with D possibly TRBD2 on 5 matching bases. The V end was cut by 1 base, the J end by 0 bases, with 8 bases between. The germline V gene has CDR1 SQVTM and CDR2 ANQGSEA. The CDR3 covers 14 residues.

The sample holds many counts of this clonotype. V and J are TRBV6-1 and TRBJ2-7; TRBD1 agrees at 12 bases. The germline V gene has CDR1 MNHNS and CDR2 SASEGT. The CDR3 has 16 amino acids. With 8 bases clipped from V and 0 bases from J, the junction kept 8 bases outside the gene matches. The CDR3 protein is CASGTGGAEFSYEQYF. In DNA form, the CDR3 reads TGTGCCAGCGGGACAGGGGGCGCGGAGTTCTCCTACGAGCAGTACTTC.

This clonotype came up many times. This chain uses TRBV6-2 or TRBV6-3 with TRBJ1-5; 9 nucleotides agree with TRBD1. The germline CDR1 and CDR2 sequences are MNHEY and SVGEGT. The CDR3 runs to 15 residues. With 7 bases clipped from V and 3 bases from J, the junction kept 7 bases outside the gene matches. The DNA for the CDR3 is TGTGCCAGCATAGACCGGGACAGGGCCAATCAGCCCCAGCATTTT. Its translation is CASIDRDRANQPQHF.

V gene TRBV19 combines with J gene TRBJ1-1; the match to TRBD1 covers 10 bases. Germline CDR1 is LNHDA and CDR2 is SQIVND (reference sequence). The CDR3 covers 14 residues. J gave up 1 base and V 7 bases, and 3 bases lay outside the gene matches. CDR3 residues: CASTWDRGNTEAFF. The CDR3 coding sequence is TGTGCCAGTACTTGGGACAGGGGGAACACTGAAGCTTTCTTT.

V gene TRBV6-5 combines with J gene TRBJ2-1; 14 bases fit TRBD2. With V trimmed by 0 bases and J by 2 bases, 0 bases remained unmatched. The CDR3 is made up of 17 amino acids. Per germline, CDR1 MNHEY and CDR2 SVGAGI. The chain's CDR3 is CASSYSGLAGAYNEQFF. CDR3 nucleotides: TGTGCCAGCAGTTACTCGGGACTAGCGGGAGCCTACAATGAGCAGTTCTTC.

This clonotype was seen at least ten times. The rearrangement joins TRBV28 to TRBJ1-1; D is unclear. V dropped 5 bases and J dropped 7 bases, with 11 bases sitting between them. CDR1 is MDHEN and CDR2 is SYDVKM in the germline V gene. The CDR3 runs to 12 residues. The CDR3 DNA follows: TGTGCCAGCAGTCCCCTTGTTAATGAAGCTTTCTTT. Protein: CASSPLVNEAFF.

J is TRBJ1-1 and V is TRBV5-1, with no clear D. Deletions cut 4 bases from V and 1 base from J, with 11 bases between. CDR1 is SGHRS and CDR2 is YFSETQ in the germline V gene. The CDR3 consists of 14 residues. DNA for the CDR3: TGCGCCAGCAGCGCGTTCACAGCGAACACTGAAGCTTTCTTT. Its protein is CASSAFTANTEAFF.

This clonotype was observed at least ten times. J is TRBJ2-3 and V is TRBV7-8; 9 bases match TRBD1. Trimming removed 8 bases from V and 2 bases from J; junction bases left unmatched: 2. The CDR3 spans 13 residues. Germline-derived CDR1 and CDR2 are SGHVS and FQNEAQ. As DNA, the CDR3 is TGTGCCAGCGACAGGGGGTTCACAGATACGCAGTATTTT. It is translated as CASDRGFTDTQYF.

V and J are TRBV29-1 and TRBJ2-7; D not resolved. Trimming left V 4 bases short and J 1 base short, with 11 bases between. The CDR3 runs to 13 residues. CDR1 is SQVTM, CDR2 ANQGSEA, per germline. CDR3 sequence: CSVAKSHSYEQYF. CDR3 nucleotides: TGCAGCGTTGCGAAGAGCCATTCCTACGAGCAGTACTTC.

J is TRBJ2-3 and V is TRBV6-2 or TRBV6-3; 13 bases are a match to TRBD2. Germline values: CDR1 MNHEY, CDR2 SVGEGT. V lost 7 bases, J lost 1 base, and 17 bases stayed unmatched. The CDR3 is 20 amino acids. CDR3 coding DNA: TGTGCCAGCAACGGAGAACTAGCGGGAGGGCCCGTGATCGGCACAGATACGCAGTATTTT. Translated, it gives CASNGELAGGPVIGTDTQYF.

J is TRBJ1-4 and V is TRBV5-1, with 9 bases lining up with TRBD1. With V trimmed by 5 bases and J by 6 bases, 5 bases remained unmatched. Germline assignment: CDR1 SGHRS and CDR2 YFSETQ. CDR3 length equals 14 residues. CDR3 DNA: TGCGCCAGCAGGGTAGGGACAGGGTATGAAAAACTGTTTTTT. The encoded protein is CASRVGTGYEKLFF.

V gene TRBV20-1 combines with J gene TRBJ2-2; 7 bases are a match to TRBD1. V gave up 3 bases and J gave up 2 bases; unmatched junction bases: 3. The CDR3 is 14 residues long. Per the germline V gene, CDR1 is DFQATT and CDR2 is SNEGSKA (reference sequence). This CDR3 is CSARRGPNTGELFF. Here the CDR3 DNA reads TGCAGTGCTAGGAGGGGGCCCAACACCGGGGAGCTGTTTTTT.

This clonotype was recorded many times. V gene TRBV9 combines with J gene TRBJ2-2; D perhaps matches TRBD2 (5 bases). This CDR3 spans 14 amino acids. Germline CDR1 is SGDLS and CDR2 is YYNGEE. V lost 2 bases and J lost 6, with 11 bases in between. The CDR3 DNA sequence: TGTGCCAGCAGCGTCGAATGGGAGTCCGGGGAGCTGTTTTTT. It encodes CASSVEWESGELFF.

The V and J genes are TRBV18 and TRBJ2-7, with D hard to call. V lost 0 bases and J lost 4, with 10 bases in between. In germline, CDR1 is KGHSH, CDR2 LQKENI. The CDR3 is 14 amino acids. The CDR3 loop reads CASSPPGKRYEQYF. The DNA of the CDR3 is TGTGCCAGCTCACCACCGGGAAAGAGGTACGAGCAGTACTTC.

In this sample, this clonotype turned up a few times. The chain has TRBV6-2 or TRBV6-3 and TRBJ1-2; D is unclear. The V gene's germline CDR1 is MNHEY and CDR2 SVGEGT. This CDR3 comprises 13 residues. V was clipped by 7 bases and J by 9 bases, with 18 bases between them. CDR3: CASTWPHLQSYTF. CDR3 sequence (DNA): TGTGCCAGCACCTGGCCCCACCTCCAGAGCTACACCTTC.

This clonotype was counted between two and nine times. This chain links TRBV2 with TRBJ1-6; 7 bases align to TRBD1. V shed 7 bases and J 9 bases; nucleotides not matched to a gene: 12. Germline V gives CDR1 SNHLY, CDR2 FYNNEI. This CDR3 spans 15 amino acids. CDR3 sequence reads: CASMRELGGLSPLHF. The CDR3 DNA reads TGTGCCAGCATGAGGGAGCTAGGGGGCCTTTCACCCCTCCACTTT.

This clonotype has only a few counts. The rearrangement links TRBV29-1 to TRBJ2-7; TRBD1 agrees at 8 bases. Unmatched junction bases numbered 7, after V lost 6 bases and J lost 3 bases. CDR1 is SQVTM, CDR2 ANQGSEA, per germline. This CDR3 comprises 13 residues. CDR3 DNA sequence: TGCAGCGTGGGTCAGGGGGCGGGCTACGAGCAGTACTTC. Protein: CSVGQGAGYEQYF.

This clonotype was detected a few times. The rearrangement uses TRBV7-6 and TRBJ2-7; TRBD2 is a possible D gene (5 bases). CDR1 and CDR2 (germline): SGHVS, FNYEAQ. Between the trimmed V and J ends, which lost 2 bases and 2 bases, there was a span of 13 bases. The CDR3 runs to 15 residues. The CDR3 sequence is CASSLNPGVPYEQYF. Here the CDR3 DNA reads TGTGCCAGCAGCTTAAATCCCGGGGTTCCCTACGAGCAGTACTTC.

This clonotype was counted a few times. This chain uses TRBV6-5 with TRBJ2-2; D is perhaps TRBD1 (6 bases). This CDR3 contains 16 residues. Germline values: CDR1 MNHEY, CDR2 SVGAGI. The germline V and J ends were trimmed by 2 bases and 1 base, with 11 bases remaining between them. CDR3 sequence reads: CASSYPTGKNTGELFF. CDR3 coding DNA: TGTGCCAGCAGTTACCCTACAGGGAAGAACACCGGGGAGCTGTTTTTT.

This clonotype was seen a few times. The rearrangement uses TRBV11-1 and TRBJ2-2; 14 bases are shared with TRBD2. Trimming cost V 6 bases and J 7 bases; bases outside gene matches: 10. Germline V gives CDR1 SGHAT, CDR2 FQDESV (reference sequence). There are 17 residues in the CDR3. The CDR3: CASRRPGLAGARGELFF. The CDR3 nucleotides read TGTGCCAGCAGACGGCCGGGACTAGCGGGGGCCCGCGGGGAGCTGTTTTTT.

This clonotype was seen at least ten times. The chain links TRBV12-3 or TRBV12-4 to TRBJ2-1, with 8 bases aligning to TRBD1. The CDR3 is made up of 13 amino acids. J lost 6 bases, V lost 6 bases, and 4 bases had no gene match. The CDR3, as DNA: TGTGCCAGCAGCAGGACAGGGCGCAATGAGCAGTTCTTC. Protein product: CASSRTGRNEQFF.

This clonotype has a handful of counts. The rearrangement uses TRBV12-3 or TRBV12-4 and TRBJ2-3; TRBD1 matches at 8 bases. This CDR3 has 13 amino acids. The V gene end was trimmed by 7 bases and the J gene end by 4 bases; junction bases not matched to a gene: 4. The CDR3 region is CASTRTGPDTQYF. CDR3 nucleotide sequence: TGTGCCAGCACCCGGACAGGGCCAGATACGCAGTATTTT.

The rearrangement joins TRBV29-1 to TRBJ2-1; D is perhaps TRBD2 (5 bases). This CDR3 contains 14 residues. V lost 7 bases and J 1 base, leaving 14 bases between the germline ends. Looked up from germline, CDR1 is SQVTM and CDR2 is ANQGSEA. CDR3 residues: CSAEPAVSYNEQFF. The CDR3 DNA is TGCAGCGCCGAGCCAGCGGTGTCCTACAATGAGCAGTTCTTC.

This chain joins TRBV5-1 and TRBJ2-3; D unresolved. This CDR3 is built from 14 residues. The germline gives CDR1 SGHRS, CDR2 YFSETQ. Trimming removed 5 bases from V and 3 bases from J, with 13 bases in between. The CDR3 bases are TGCGCCAGCAGGGCGGAACCGGGTACAGATACGCAGTATTTT. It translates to CASRAEPGTDTQYF.

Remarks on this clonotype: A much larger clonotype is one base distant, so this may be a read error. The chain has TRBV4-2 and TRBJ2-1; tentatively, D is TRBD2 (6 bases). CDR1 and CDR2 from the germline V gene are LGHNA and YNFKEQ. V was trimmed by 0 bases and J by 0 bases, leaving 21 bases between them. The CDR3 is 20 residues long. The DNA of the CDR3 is TGTGCCAGCAGCCAAGATCCGATTGTAACGGGAGCCCTCTCCTACAATGAGCAGTTCTTC. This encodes CASSQDPIVTGALSYNEQFF.

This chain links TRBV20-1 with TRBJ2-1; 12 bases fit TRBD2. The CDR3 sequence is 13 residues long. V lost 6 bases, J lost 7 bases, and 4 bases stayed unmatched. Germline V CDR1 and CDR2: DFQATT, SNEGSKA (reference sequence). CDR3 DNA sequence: TGCAGTGCGCCGACTAGCGGGAGAAATGAGCAGTTCTTC. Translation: CSAPTSGRNEQFF.